This is a list of T cell receptor beta chains from one sample in a study of blood T cells in healthy people across ages. TCRdb redid the calling of the 5' RACE reads with MiXCR, one entry per CDR3 protein. The sample consists of approximately 1,700,000 distinct CDR3 sequences, about 39% of them appearing once. The sequencing sample was made of blood. These TCRs come from a human donor in good health. Both conserved end residues are part of each CDR3. A D gene is named only where the DNA matches it firmly. Size is omitted from some rows. Given values are once, few, many or a class for expanded clones.

abundance: NA
v_gene: TRBV18
d_gene: NA
j_gene: TRBJ2-3
CDR3nt: TGTGCCAGCTCCACCGGGTCCGGAGGTGATACGCAGTATTTT
CDR3aa: CASSTGSGGDTQYF

abundance: NA
v_gene: TRBV12-5
d_gene: NA
j_gene: TRBJ1-3
CDR3nt: TGTGCTACCGCCCACAGGGAGTCTTTGGGAAACACCATATATTTT
CDR3aa: CATAHRESLGNTIYF

abundance: NA
v_gene: TRBV29-1
d_gene: TRBD1
j_gene: TRBJ1-1
CDR3nt: TGCAGCGTTGTCGGACAGGTTGAAGCTTTCTTT
CDR3aa: CSVVGQVEAFF

abundance: few
v_gene: TRBV7-8
d_gene: TRBD2
j_gene: TRBJ2-1
CDR3nt: TGTGCCAGCAGCCGCAGGGGACTAGCGGGGGCCCATGAGCAGTTCTTC
CDR3aa: CASSRRGLAGAHEQFF

abundance: once
v_gene: TRBV5-1
d_gene: NA
j_gene: TRBJ2-3
CDR3nt: TGCGCCAGCAGCTTAAGGACCGAATTCACAGATACGCAGTATTTT
CDR3aa: CASSLRTEFTDTQYF

abundance: few
v_gene: TRBV29-1
d_gene: NA
j_gene: TRBJ1-6
CDR3nt: TGCAGCGTGAGGCCCGACAGAGGAGCACCCCTCCACTTT
CDR3aa: CSVRPDRGAPLHF

abundance: NA
v_gene: TRBV6-2/TRBV6-3
d_gene: NA
j_gene: TRBJ1-5
CDR3nt: TGTGCCAGCAGTTACGGGACATTAGGTGTGGGTGGCAATCAGCCCCAGCATTTT
CDR3aa: CASSYGTLGVGGNQPQHF

abundance: few
v_gene: TRBV7-2
d_gene: TRBD1
j_gene: TRBJ1-1
CDR3nt: TGTGCCAGCAGCTTAGATGCAGGGGGATTGTTGTACACTGAAGCTTTCTTT
CDR3aa: CASSLDAGGLLYTEAFF

abundance: few
v_gene: TRBV3-1
d_gene: NA
j_gene: TRBJ2-7
CDR3nt: TGTGCCAGCAGCCAAGATAAAGTGGGTACCTACGAGCAGTACTTC
CDR3aa: CASSQDKVGTYEQYF

abundance: NA
v_gene: TRBV7-2
d_gene: TRBD1
j_gene: TRBJ2-5
CDR3nt: TGTGCCAGCAGACCCCTTAAGGACAGGGACAAATACAATGAGCAGTACTTC
CDR3aa: CASRPLKDRDKYNEQYF